This paragraph reports one T cell receptor (beta chain). The source of the sample is a study of blood T cell repertoires in COVID-19. Background on the study: Some COVID-19 samples were acute and others convalescent; all came from the United States, Italy and Spain. PBMCs, B-cell-depleted T cells, or T cells provided the cDNA or gDNA that made up the material.

As originally analysed: Reference gene primer amplification yielded estimated nucleated cell counts. TCRdb's copy holds only in-frame clones and misses some; the assay was immunoSEQ multiplex PCR. Clonal size and the V and J genes are those of that table, whereas D and trimming came from the DNA. Here the sample spans fewer than 45,000 clones, around 81% being singletons. The CDR3 runs to 14 residues. Germline loops: CDR1 DFQATT, CDR2 SNEGSKA (reference sequence). V shed 3 bases and J shed 4 bases, with 14 bases lying between them. The source is a man aged 45 to 65 with active COVID-19. The gene calls are TRBV20-1 and TRBJ2-3, with D perhaps matching TRBD1 (5 bases). The sample was peripheral blood. CDR3 residues: CSASQGDGADTQYF. The CDR3 coding sequence is TGCAGTGCTAGTCAAGGGGATGGGGCAGATACGCAGTATTTT.